This T cell receptor (beta chain) was found in a study of beta chain features in type 1 diabetes. In the study overall: Analysis included 107,917,701 sorted cells drawn from all samples.

There are 15 residues in the CDR3. The junction had 6 bases not matched to a gene; V was cut back by 4 bases and J by 6 bases. Germline CDR1 and CDR2: SGDLS and YYNGEE. The sequenced template was cDNA made from the entire isolated RNA. About 3.57 million reads, on average, came from each naive, central memory and regulatory T cell sample. Clones were sequenced by immunoSEQ multiplex PCR, and TCRdb holds only the in-frame ones, with some missing. The table shows nearly 350,000 clones, with roughly 8.8% occurring only once. Of note for this clone: Its specificity is not known.

Study observations and caveats: TCRB CDR3s were moderately but significantly shorter in Type 1 diabetes patients in all four CD4+ subsets. Among patients, naive, central memory and Treg TCRB repertoires appeared more similar than among healthy donors. PCR may have favored shorter templates equally in patients and controls.

This chain uses TRBV9 with TRBJ2-3; TRBD2 agrees at 12 bases. This sequence originates from a man between 25 and 39 years old with type 1 diabetes. Sequenced sample: central memory CD4+ T cells from blood. The CDR3 nucleotides are TGTGCCAGCAGCTTAGCCGGGACTAGCGGGGATACGCAGTATTTT. It yields the protein CASSLAGTSGDTQYF.